A selection of T cell receptor beta chains follows, all from one sample in a study of long-term antiretroviral therapy in people with HIV. Assay: immunoSEQ multiplex PCR; the TCRdb copy retains only in-frame clones and omits some. The sample lists approximately 28,000 clones; 80% to 85% were seen once. The starting material was unsorted PBMCs, obtained 0.8 years before starting antiretroviral therapy. The receptors originated from a man between 18 and 29 years old with HIV. Both conserved end residues are part of each CDR3. A D gene is named only where the DNA matches it firmly. The listing skips clone size in some rows; elsewhere it reads once, few, many or a size class.

j_call d_call v_call clone_size cdr3_nt cdr3_aa
TRBJ2-7 TRBD1 TRBV7-2 - TGTGCCAGCAGCCCTAGGGTTGGGACAGGGTACGAGCAGTACTTC CASSPRVGTGYEQYF
TRBJ2-1 - TRBV7-9 - TGTGCCAGCAGCTTAGCCCGGGATGAGCAGTTCTTC CASSLARDEQFF
TRBJ1-1 - TRBV6-5 medium-sized TGTGCCAGCAGTTACTCGAGCAGGGGAGGGACTGAAGCTTTCTTT CASSYSSRGGTEAFF
TRBJ2-7 TRBD2 TRBV7-9 few TGTGCCAGCAGCCTACTGCCGGGACTAGCTTTCGAGCAGTACTTC CASSLLPGLAFEQYF
TRBJ1-5 - TRBV5-1 - TGCGCCAGCAGCTTGGATGCGGGTGAAGAGCCCCAGCATTTT CASSLDAGEEPQHF
TRBJ2-1 TRBD1 TRBV5-4 - TGTGCCAGCAGCGTGACAGGGTCGGACAACTTGGGGTTCTTC CASSVTGSDNLGFF
TRBJ1-6 - TRBV30 few TGTGCCTGGGGGAGGGGGGGACTCTTTGCCCCCTTCTCCACCCTCCACTTT CAWGRGGLFAPFSTLHF
TRBJ2-7 - TRBV20-1 - TGCGCTGGCCGGGGTCCGGTCGAGCAGTACTTC CAGRGPVEQYF
TRBJ2-2 TRBD2 TRBV10-3 - TGTGCCATCAGTGAGGGGCGGGAGGGCCCAGCCGGGGAGCTGTTTTTT CAISEGREGPAGELFF
TRBJ1-2 - TRBV7-9 few TGTGCCAGCAGCCTACCGGGGGGGTATGGCTACACCTTC CASSLPGGYGYTF
TRBJ2-3 - TRBV11-2 - TGTGCCAGCAGCCTAGCCCCCCGTGGGAGAGATTCGAGGGATACGCAGTATTTT CASSLAPRGRDSRDTQYF
TRBJ2-1 - TRBV29-1 - TGCAGCGTTGATCGGGCAGAGGTCCTGAATGAGCAGTTCTTC CSVDRAEVLNEQFF
TRBJ2-2 - TRBV7-2 - TGTGCCAGCAGCCTAGCCTCGGTGGTCACCGGGGAGCTGTTTTTT CASSLASVVTGELFF
TRBJ2-7 - TRBV19 - TGTGCCAGTAGTATAGGCGGGGCCTACGAGCAGTACTTC CASSIGGAYEQYF
TRBJ1-4 - TRBV5-6 - TGTGCCAGCAGCTTGAGAAGGGGAACTACTAATGAAAAACTGTTTTTT CASSLRRGTTNEKLFF
TRBJ2-5 TRBD2 TRBV7-9 - TGTGCCAGCAGCCCCGATGGAGTAGCGGGAGTCCAAGAGACCCAGTACTTC CASSPDGVAGVQETQYF
TRBJ2-1 - TRBV19 - TGTGCCAGTAGTGCCTACAATGAGCAGTTCTTC CASSAYNEQFF
TRBJ1-5 - TRBV6-1 - TGTGCCAGCAGTGACCAGGGGATACGATATACAAGCAATCAGCCCCAGCATTTT CASSDQGIRYTSNQPQHF
TRBJ2-6 - TRBV29-1 - TGCAGCGCTCCCATTTCTGGGGCCAACGTCCTGACTTTC CSAPISGANVLTF
TRBJ2-3 TRBD2 TRBV7-2 - TGTGCCAGCAGCTACCTAGCGGTTAGCACAGATACGCAGTATTTT CASSYLAVSTDTQYF
TRBJ1-2 TRBD1 TRBV9 - TGTGCCAGCAGCCGACCAACCCCGGGACAGCTTTTTCATCATGGCTACACCTTC CASSRPTPGQLFHHGYTF
TRBJ2-1 TRBD2 TRBV6-1 - TGTGCCAGCAGTGAAATAGCGGGAGGAGGGAATGAGCAGTTCTTC CASSEIAGGGNEQFF
TRBJ2-7 - TRBV19 few TGTGCCAGTAGCACTCGGGACCAGATCTACGAGCAGTACTTC CASSTRDQIYEQYF
TRBJ2-3 - TRBV27 - TGTGCCAGCAGTTCCCAGGCAGATACGCAGTATTTT CASSSQADTQYF
TRBJ2-2 - TRBV30 - TGTGCCTGGAGAAAGGGGGTGAACACCGGGGAGCTGTTTTTT CAWRKGVNTGELFF
TRBJ1-5 - TRBV28 - TGTGCCAGCAGTGTCGTAGGGGGATATCAGCCCCAGCATTTT CASSVVGGYQPQHF
TRBJ1-4 - TRBV4-2 - TGTGCCAGCAGCCACTCGCGGGTGGCCGAAGAAAAACTGTTTTTT CASSHSRVAEEKLFF
TRBJ2-7 TRBD1 TRBV10-1 once TGCGCCAGCAGACCGGACAGGTGGGAATTTTACGAGCAGTACTTC CASRPDRWEFYEQYF
TRBJ2-7 - TRBV11-2 - TGTGCCAGCAGCTTAGCTGGGGGCGAGCAGTACTTC CASSLAGGEQYF
TRBJ2-3 - TRBV18 - TGTGCCAGCTCAGACTATCGGGGGAACACAGATACGCAGTATTTT CASSDYRGNTDTQYF
TRBJ2-1 TRBD2 TRBV9 - TGTGCCAGCAGCGGCCCCCGGGGGGGGGTAGACAATGAGCAGTTCTTC CASSGPRGGVDNEQFF
TRBJ2-2 TRBD1 TRBV9 - TGTGCCAGCAGGGCGGGACAGGTTAACACCGGGGAGCTGTTTTTT CASRAGQVNTGELFF
TRBJ2-7 TRBD1 TRBV2 - TGTGCCAGCAGCCTCGGACAGGTTATCACCTACGAGCAGTACTTC CASSLGQVITYEQYF
TRBJ2-4 - TRBV7-3 - TGTGCCAGCAGCTTAACAGCATCCAACATTCAGTACTTC CASSLTASNIQYF
TRBJ1-4 - TRBV7-8 - TGTGCCAGCAGCCCAGGGGTGGGGCTGGGTGAAAAACTGTTTTTT CASSPGVGLGEKLFF
TRBJ1-4 - TRBV7-9 - TGTGCCAGCAGCTTACTGGGGTACAGTGAAAAACTGTTTTTT CASSLLGYSEKLFF
TRBJ2-1 TRBD1 TRBV7-9 - TGTGCCAGCAGCCCGGGGACAGGGGAGGTCAATGAGCAGTTCTTC CASSPGTGEVNEQFF